This T cell receptor (beta chain) was identified in a study of T cell responses to AZD1222 COVID-19 vaccine. General observations from the study: Epitopes outside B.1.351 and B.1.1.7 mutated regions reportedly drew nearly half of spike TCRs. Dominant CD4 TCR responses targeted spike regions 160-218 and 743-854.

Notes on this clone: Its target is unknown.

The V gene end was trimmed by 5 bases and the J gene end by 3 bases; junction bases not matched to a gene: 9. This CDR3 region has 15 residues. Germline V CDR1 and CDR2: SEHNR, FQNEAQ (reference sequence). Measured with immunoSEQ multiplex PCR; TCRdb has only the in-frame clones, and not every one. The sample lists some 130,000 clones, approximately 91% occurring once. This receptor was identified in an adult in good health. The chain employs TRBV7-9 and TRBJ1-2, with TRBD1 matching 7 bases. Sequencing used peripheral blood, obtained on day 0 of AZD1222 vaccination. This CDR3 reads CASSQVGGGDYGYTF. CDR3 in DNA: TGTGCCAGCAGCCAAGTTGGAGGGGGCGACTATGGCTACACCTTC.